The 14 T cell receptor beta chains given below trace back to one sample, sequenced in a study of T cells in Graves' hyperthyroidism and ophthalmopathy. Researchers amplified the TCR beta CDR3 regions from RNA transcripts. A set of HTBI primers served as the primers for a first-round RT-PCR of the TCR CDR3. TCRdb re-derived calls from the multiplex PCR reads in MiXCR, one entry per CDR3 protein. This sample has roughly 380,000 distinct CDR3 sequences, with approximately 15% found just once. Sequencing was carried out using blood. All receptors come from a young woman with Graves' hyperthyroidism.

The V gene is TRBV29-1, the J gene TRBJ1-2; no reliable D call. The CDR3 is made up of 10 amino acids. Germline V CDR1 and CDR2: SQVTM, ANQGSEA. V gave up 4 bases and J gave up 8 bases, with 8 bases separating them. The CDR3 region is CSVGGGGYTF. The CDR3 bases are TGCAGCGTTGGGGGTGGCGGCTACACCTTC.

This clonotype was picked up many times. The chain carries TRBV6-1 and TRBJ1-2; a weak D match, TRBD1 (5 bases). The V end lost 6 bases, the J end lost 4 bases, and 12 bases lay between the germline ends. Germline CDR1 and CDR2: MNHNS and SASEGT. The CDR3 totals 13 residues. CDR3 protein: CASSDRDGYGYTF. The DNA for the CDR3 is TGTGCCAGCAGCGACCGGGACGGCTATGGCTACACCTTC.

The chain recombines TRBV7-2 with TRBJ1-1; unclear D gene. The CDR3 is 15 residues long. Germline lookup yields CDR1 SGHTA and CDR2 FQGNSA. V was shortened by 4 bases and J by 0 bases, with 12 bases between the two germline ends. CDR3: CASSSPAGMNTEAFF. DNA of the CDR3: TGTGCCAGCAGCTCCCCAGCCGGCATGAACACTGAAGCTTTCTTT.

This rearrangement joins TRBV7-9 to TRBJ2-3; D uncertain. Trimming cost V 7 bases and J 6 bases, with 8 bases left between them. The germline gives CDR1 SEHNR, CDR2 FQNEAQ (reference sequence). The CDR3 contains 11 residues. The CDR3 nucleotides read TGTGCCAGCACAAGCTCTGATACGCAGTATTTT. The encoded protein is CASTSSDTQYF.

This clonotype was found many times. CDR3 residues: CAWSFRTGLYTEAFF. As DNA, the CDR3 is TGTGCCTGGAGTTTCCGGACAGGGCTATACACTGAAGCTTTCTTT. The genes are TRBV30 and TRBJ1-1; 8 bases agree with TRBD1. The V gene's germline CDR1 is GTSNPN and CDR2 SVGIG (reference sequence). This CDR3 is built from 15 residues. Germline trimming cut 2 bases from V and 3 bases from J; bases unmatched to any gene: 8.

This clonotype has ten or more counts. The CDR3: CSQQGSGTEAFF. The CDR3 DNA sequence: TGCAGTCAACAGGGTTCGGGCACTGAAGCTTTCTTT. This chain joins TRBV20-1 and TRBJ1-1; tentative D call: TRBD1 (6 bases). Germline assignment: CDR1 DFQATT and CDR2 SNEGSKA (reference sequence). The length of the CDR3 is 12 residues. The V and J ends lost 8 bases and 4 bases respectively, with 14 bases between them.

This clonotype was observed once. The V and J genes are TRBV19 and TRBJ1-2, with D possibly being TRBD1 (6 bases). Deletions cut 3 bases from V and 7 bases from J, with 12 bases between. Germline-derived CDR1 and CDR2 are LNHDA and SQIVND (reference sequence). The CDR3 length is 13 residues. The CDR3 protein is CASSIEAGVGYTF. The CDR3 DNA is TGTGCCAGTAGTATTGAGGCAGGGGTTGGCTACACCTTC.

V is TRBV12-3 or TRBV12-4 and J is TRBJ1-5, with 12 nucleotides matching TRBD1. Trimming cost V 1 base and J 3 bases; bases outside gene matches: 4. This CDR3 spans 17 amino acids. The CDR3 is CASSLGGQGAPNQPQHF. DNA of the CDR3: TGTGCCAGCAGTTTAGGGGGACAGGGGGCCCCCAATCAGCCCCAGCATTTT.

This clonotype was detected a few times. The CDR3 nucleotides are TGCGCCAGCAGGAGGGTGCATTCCGGTCAGCCCCAGCATTTT. As protein: CASRRVHSGQPQHF. This chain links TRBV4-3 with TRBJ1-5; D is unresolved. V was clipped by 6 bases and J by 6 bases, with 15 bases between them. Germline loops: CDR1 LGHNA, CDR2 YSLEER. The CDR3 totals 14 residues.

This clonotype was seen once. The rearrangement uses TRBV11-3 and TRBJ2-1, with D maybe TRBD1 (5 bases). V was shortened by 5 bases and J by 9 bases, with 17 bases between the two germline ends. The CDR3 consists of 14 residues. Germline-derived CDR1 and CDR2 are SGHNT and YENEEA. Here the CDR3 DNA reads TGTGCCAGCAGCGGAAGGACGGCAGGGCTTGAGCAGTTCTTC. This encodes CASSGRTAGLEQFF.

V gene TRBV28 combines with J gene TRBJ1-1; D not certain. Trimming removed 5 bases at V and 7 bases at J, with 11 bases between. This CDR3 has 12 residues. The germline V gene has CDR1 MDHEN and CDR2 SYDVKM. CDR3 sequence (DNA): TGTGCCAGCAGTCCGAAGACCAGTGAAGCTTTCTTT. Its translation: CASSPKTSEAFF.

The chain is built from TRBV4-1 and TRBJ2-7; 8 positions agree with TRBD2. J gave up 4 bases and V 1 base, and 9 bases lay outside the gene matches. Germline CDR1 and CDR2: MGHRA and YSYEKL. The CDR3 runs 16 residues. The CDR3 coding sequence is TGCGCCAGCAGCCAAGCGGGACTAGTCCGTCTGTACGAGCAGTACTTC. Protein sequence: CASSQAGLVRLYEQYF.

This clonotype has ten or more counts. This rearrangement joins TRBV27 to TRBJ2-3; 7 bases fit TRBD1. The CDR3 has 15 residues. Trimming removed 5 bases from V and 3 bases from J; junction bases left unmatched: 8. CDR1 and CDR2 (germline): MNHEY, SMNVEV (reference sequence). In DNA form, the CDR3 reads TGTGCCAGCAGTAGACAGGGATACCGAACAGATACGCAGTATTTT. It yields the protein CASSRQGYRTDTQYF.

Details on this clonotype: This may come from a read error, since a much larger clone is one base off. The rearrangement joins TRBV4-3 to TRBJ2-1, with 8 nucleotides matching TRBD1. Germline loops: CDR1 LGHNA, CDR2 YSLEER. CDR3 size: 15 residues. CDR3 bases: TGCACCAGCAGCCAAGTGGTGGGACAGGTCGATGAGCAGTTCTTC. Amino acids: CTSSQVVGQVDEQFF.